Given below is one TCR beta chain in context. Its specific antigen is unknown. Base-call qualities are not available, and no considerably larger clone is one nucleotide away. The data stem from a study of cytomegalovirus exposure and HLA in healthy donors (dated by TCRdb to the late 2010s). The study in broad terms: An earlier analysis of some 600 of the donors reported 276 Gb of sequence data and about 120 million unique TCR beta sequences obtained from about 179 million T cells. An early release covering roughly 600 HLA-typed donors comprised approximately 290 gigabases of sequencing data and some 79 million unique TCR sequences. Among the roughly 390 genotyped donors, roughly 80% belonged to the genetic ancestry cluster associated with self-reported Caucasian donors. The aim of the study was to test whether cataloging public T cell receptors could identify signatures of past pathogen exposure. The study used immunosequencing to profile the T cell repertoires of approximately 640 subjects and linked those repertoires to cytomegalovirus serostatus. Besides the first cohort of about 730 subjects, a separate validation cohort made up of around 120 different subjects was used. To predict cytomegalovirus infection status, the study brought together high-throughput TCR immunosequencing, statistical association of individual TCRs with disease status, and machine learning. A later analysis re-examined previously published TCR beta repertoires from just over 650 donors and added high-resolution HLA genotyping to investigate patterns of TCR occurrence. Rather than drawing on any new phenotypic data, the later analysis identified candidate immune exposures from TCR beta sequences and the way those sequences occurred across donors. To decide whether each TCR beta V gene segment behaved as functional or pseudogenic, an earlier analysis of approximately 620 of the donors relied on high-throughput TCR beta sequencing. Donor age, sex, ethnicity and CMV serostatus were compiled alongside the repertoire data. A later genetic analysis took genome-wide SNP genotypes for about 55% of the 666 donors and used that subset as a discovery cohort. Every discovery cohort repertoire had been produced on one sequencing platform. Class I and class II HLA loci were covered by the typing at four-digit resolution. The number of donors typed differed by locus, with roughly 620-630 for A, B, C, DRB1 and DQB1, about 500 for DQA1, 600 to 610 for DPA1, and approximately 470 for DPB1. Roughly 5 DR-DQ haplotypes were handled as single units for association and clustering, since linkage in the cohort was strong. On average, roughly 240,000 unique TCR beta nucleotide sequences were sequenced per donor among some 430 genotyped donors of the cohort, with roughly 18% of those sequences being non-productive. What the study reported, not specific to this receptor: A later analysis found that HLA-associated TCR beta chains were more clonally expanded and had lower generation probabilities than equally common non-associated chains. A further reported finding was that TCR beta sequences accurately predicted the HLA-A and HLA-B alleles for most subjects in the first cohort. According to the authors, the approach could potentially be generalized to other disease states and immunological phenotypes. Only TCR beta chains were sequenced in this cohort, and the absence of alpha or paired-chain data limited detectable features. A later analysis reported that several top co-occurrence clusters appeared linked to parvovirus B19, influenza, CMV and Epstein-Barr virus. The sequencing pipeline was judged likely to have produced a cluster of highly shared sequence variants as a technical artifact. Correlated functional status among segregating V segments might be attributable to linkage disequilibrium, but an unknown experimental factor could not be ruled out. Broadly in line with IMGT annotations, most TCR beta V segments showed up in productive rearrangements about 87% or about 30% of the time in an earlier analysis of approximately 600 of the donors. Most TCR sequences were seen in very few donors, while some public TCRs were found in many individuals. Compared with the 666-donor mean, donors in an Asian-associated ancestry cluster had fewer N-insertions in productive TCRs, according to a later genetic analysis. Strong co-occurrence of HLA alleles, especially DR and DQ, made assigning TCR associations to individual alleles difficult. Because some donors lacked HLA typing at each locus, the association tests relied only on the typed subset. A later analysis found that most CMV-associated TCR beta chains appeared HLA-restricted, with HLA associations seemingly driven largely by CMV exposure. The earlier analysis of around 600 of the donors excluded about 16 rarely observed V segments, including chromosome 9 orphons, because counts were too low. Cytomegalovirus status was reported to be diagnosed by the classifier with high specificity and sensitivity in both the original and validation cohorts. Presence/absence analyses assumed roughly uniform sequencing depth across donors, an assumption that may not hold. In a later analysis, about 16,000 TCR beta sequences were associated with specific HLA alleles at a false discovery rate of 0.05. In the study, about 150 TCR beta chains were listed as associated with cytomegalovirus. In vitro tests confirmed that a few of the cytomegalovirus-associated TCR beta chains recognize cytomegalovirus antigens. In a later genetic analysis, a missense DCLRE1C variant was associated with V-gene and J-gene trimming of TCR beta chains, and the association was replicated in an independent cohort. Some IMGT-functional V segments, including TRBV6-2 and TRBV6-3, could not be told apart with the 87-base-pair reads, so those segments were excluded. In a later analysis, the rate of TCR association differed among HLA loci, with DRB1 alleles having the most associated TCRs and HLA-C alleles having the fewest. Immune exposure information for the cohort was limited to CMV serostatus.

In total, roughly 710 healthy bone marrow donors made up the cohort. At the time of sampling, all cohort members were nominally healthy, though unrecorded immune exposures were likely present. The donor tested CMV seropositive, placing the donor among the 289 seropositive members of the cohort. Every donor gave a peripheral blood sample, and the peripheral blood mononuclear cells from that sample were used for TCR beta sequencing. The Qiagen DNeasy Blood Extraction Kit was used to extract genomic DNA from the blood cell samples. The library was generated by the immunoSEQ multiplex PCR assay. For the multiplex PCR, a mixture combining 60 forward primers for TCR Vbeta segments and 13 reverse primers for TCR Jbeta segments was used. The CDR3 region of rearranged TCR beta genes was amplified from genomic DNA with a multiplex PCR assay. On the Illumina HiSeq System, the amplified TCR beta libraries were sequenced as 87-base-pair reads. Per the source publication's procedure: A later analysis tallied roughly 76 million unique TCR beta chains across the 650 to 750 repertoires, and about 12 million of those chains were shared by two or more donors. To remove PCR and sequencing errors, raw reads were error-corrected and collapsed into unique sequences using a nearest-neighbor algorithm that merged closely related sequences. V, D and J gene segments were assigned by aligning CDR3 sequences to IMGT reference sequences. For a sequence to be retained, at least a six-nucleotide match to both a V gene segment and a J gene segment was required. A rearrangement counted as productive if the CDR3 had no stop codons and remained in frame with V and J, and every other rearrangement counted as non-productive. Following IMGT convention, CDR3 was defined as the stretch from the second conserved V-encoded cysteine to the conserved J-encoded phenylalanine. The earlier analysis of 450 to 750 of the donors excluded any sequence lacking an unambiguous match to a single V gene segment. An earlier analysis of some 610 of the donors called V segments functional above 56.7% productive rearrangements and segregating when the between-donor standard deviation exceeded 5%. A statistical classification framework was built for diagnosing cytomegalovirus status from the catalog of TCR beta chain sequences. A later analysis assigned V and J genes by comparing TCR nucleotide sequences with IMGT/GENE-DB human TR gene sequences. A later analysis assigned CDR3 sequences and most-parsimonious VDJ recombination scenarios with the TCRdist pipeline. A later analysis defined each TCR beta chain by its CDR3 amino acid sequence plus V-gene family, and excluded reads lacking a unique V-gene family. In a later analysis, 550 to 650 highly shared, low-generation-probability nucleotide sequences were removed to address suspected cross-contamination and a sequencing artifact. In a later analysis, a clonal expansion index for each public chain was calculated from normalized within-repertoire ranks of inferred template counts. In a later analysis, generation probabilities were computed with a VDJ recombination model fitted to out-of-frame rearrangements, and the resulting probabilities were checked against IGoR. Hypergeometric tests were used in a later analysis to score TCR-TCR, TCR-HLA and TCR-CMV co-occurrence, with a repertoire-size bias correction applied to the TCR pairs. A later analysis estimated false discovery rates by permuting HLA or CMV assignments 20 times. A later analysis grouped co-occurring TCRs with DBSCAN, adding TCRdist sequence similarity when clustering within HLA-allele-positive subsets. Repertoires with fewer than 30,000 or more than 120,000 public chains were left out of co-occurrence clustering, as were about 5 repertoires with anomalous nucleotide sharing. The source is immuneACCESS, and TCRdb retained only in-frame sequences with V and J called. Part of the clones is not carried over; for the studies checked, unresolved V genes explain less than half of this, and the remainder is unexplained. That table gives V, J and clone size, and the DNA gave D and trimming. For this sample the table gives around 140,000 clones, of which roughly four fifths were detected only once. The ten largest make up 1.4% of the sample.

Via the germline V gene (reference sequence), CDR1 is LNHNV and CDR2 YYDKDF. From V the trimming removes 5 bases and from J it removes 10 bases, while the gene matches leave 8 bases of the junction unaccounted for. The CDR3 runs 14 residues from the cysteine to the phenylalanine. CDR3 DNA is the only sequence kept; it has 42 bases, read in frame from the first base. Material for sequencing was PBMCs. The receptor was isolated from a man under 40 in good health and CMV-seropositive. The chain is encoded by TRBV15 joined to TRBJ1-6; the central 7 bases match TRBD1. The bases are TGTGCCACCAGCTTGCAGACAGGGAACTCACCCCTCCACTTT. This is translated as CATSLQTGNSPLHF.